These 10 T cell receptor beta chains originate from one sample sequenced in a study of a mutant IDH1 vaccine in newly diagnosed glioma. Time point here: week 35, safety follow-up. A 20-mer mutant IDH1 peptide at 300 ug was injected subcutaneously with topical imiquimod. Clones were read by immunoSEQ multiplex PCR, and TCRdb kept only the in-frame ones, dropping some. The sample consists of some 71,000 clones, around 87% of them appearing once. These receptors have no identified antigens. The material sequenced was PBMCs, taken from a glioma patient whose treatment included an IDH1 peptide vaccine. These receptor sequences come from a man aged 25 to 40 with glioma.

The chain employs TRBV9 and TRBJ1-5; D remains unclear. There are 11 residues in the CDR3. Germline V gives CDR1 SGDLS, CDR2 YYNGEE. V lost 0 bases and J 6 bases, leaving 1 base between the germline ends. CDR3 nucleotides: TGTGCCAGCAGCGTAGTTCAGCCCCAGCATTTT. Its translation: CASSVVQPQHF.

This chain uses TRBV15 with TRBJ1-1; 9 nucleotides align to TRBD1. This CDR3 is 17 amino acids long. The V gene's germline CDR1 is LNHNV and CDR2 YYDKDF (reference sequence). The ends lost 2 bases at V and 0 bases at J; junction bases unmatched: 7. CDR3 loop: CATSRFGTGLMNTEAFF. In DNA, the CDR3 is TGTGCCACCAGCAGATTCGGGACAGGGCTTATGAACACTGAAGCTTTCTTT.

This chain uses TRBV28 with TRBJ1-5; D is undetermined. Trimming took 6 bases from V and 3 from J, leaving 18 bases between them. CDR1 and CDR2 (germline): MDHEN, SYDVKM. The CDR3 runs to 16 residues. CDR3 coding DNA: TGTGCCAGCAGCTCTGGCCGGGGTAGGGACAATCAGCCCCAGCATTTT. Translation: CASSSGRGRDNQPQHF.

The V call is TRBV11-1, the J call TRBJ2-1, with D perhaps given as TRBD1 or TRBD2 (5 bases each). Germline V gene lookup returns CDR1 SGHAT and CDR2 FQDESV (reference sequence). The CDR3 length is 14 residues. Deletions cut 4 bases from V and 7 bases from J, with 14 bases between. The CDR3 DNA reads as TGTGCCAGCAGCTCCCGGGACGCGAAGAATGAGCAGTTCTTC. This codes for CASSSRDAKNEQFF.

The CDR3 bases are TGTGCCAGCAGCGTACAGGGTTCAGTAATCAATGAGCAGTTCTTC. This gives the protein CASSVQGSVINEQFF. V and J are TRBV9 and TRBJ2-1; TRBD1 might be the D (5 bases). Germline values: CDR1 SGDLS, CDR2 YYNGEE. The CDR3 is 15 residues long. Deletions cut 1 base from V and 6 bases from J, with 14 bases between.

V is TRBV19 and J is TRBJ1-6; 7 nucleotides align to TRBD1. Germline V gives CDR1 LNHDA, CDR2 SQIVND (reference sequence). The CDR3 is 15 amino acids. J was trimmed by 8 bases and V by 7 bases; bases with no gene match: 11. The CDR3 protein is CASTRRQGLDSPLHF. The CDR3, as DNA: TGTGCCAGTACCCGAAGACAGGGTCTGGATTCACCCCTCCACTTT.

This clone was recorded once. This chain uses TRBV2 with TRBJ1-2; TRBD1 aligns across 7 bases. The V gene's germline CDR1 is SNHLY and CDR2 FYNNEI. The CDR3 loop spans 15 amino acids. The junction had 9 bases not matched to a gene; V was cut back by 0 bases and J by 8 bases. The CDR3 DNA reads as TGTGCCAGCAGTGAAGCTCTACAGGGGCGACGGGGCTACACCTTC. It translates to CASSEALQGRRGYTF.

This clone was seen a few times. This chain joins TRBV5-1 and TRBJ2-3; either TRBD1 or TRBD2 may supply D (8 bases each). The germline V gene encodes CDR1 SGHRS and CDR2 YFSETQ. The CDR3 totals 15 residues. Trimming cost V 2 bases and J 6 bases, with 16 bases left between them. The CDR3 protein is CASSFRGREVDTQYF. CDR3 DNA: TGCGCCAGCAGCTTCAGGGGGCGGGAGGTGGATACGCAGTATTTT. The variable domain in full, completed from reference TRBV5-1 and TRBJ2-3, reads KAGVTQTPRYLIKTRGQQVTLSCSPISGHRSVSWYQQTPGQGLQFLFEYFSETQRNKGNFPGRFSGRQFSNSRSEMNVSTLELGDSALYLCASSFRGREVDTQYFGPGTRLTVL.

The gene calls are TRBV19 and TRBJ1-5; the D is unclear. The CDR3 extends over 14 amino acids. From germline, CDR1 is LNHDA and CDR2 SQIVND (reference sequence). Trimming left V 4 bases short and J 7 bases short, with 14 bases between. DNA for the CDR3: TGTGCCAGTAGTACCCAGGACTCGGGGCAGCCCCAGCATTTT. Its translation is CASSTQDSGQPQHF.

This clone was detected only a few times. This chain's CDR3 is CASSFGLAGDNEQFF. The CDR3 DNA is TGTGCCAGCAGCTTCGGACTAGCGGGAGACAATGAGCAGTTCTTC. V gene TRBV9 combines with J gene TRBJ2-1; 13 bases map to TRBD2. The CDR3 consists of 15 residues. The junction had 3 bases not matched to a gene; V was cut back by 4 bases and J by 5 bases. In germline, CDR1 is SGDLS, CDR2 YYNGEE.